This T cell receptor beta chain was profiled in a study of Ad26.COV2.S vaccination and SARS-CoV-2 variants. Study-level background: Recipients of Ad26.COV2.S got it intramuscularly, once or twice 56 days apart.

On this clone: Its cognate antigen is unknown.

CDR3 length equals 13 residues. Trimming cost V 4 bases and J 7 bases, with 12 bases left between them. Per germline, CDR1 SGDLS and CDR2 YYNGEE. Study-level points and caveats: Comparability of non-spike TCR breadth was observed across vaccine and placebo recipients.

Indicated treatment: some 19 received Ad26.COV2.S at low or high dose, single or two shots; roughly five received placebo; per-sample allocation not given. Specimens were obtained on day 63 following the first vaccine or placebo injection. Cohort 1b enrolled adults aged 18-55 years in Boston. Data came from immunoSEQ multiplex PCR; TCRdb stores just in-frame clones and leaves some out. The table records about 220,000 clones, 70% to 90% of them present only once. The specimen comprised peripheral blood, sampled in a trial of Ad26.COV2.S vaccine versus placebo. This TCR derives from a person between 18 and 60 years old who received the Ad26.COV2.S COVID-19 vaccine or a placebo. The V and J genes are TRBV9 and TRBJ2-1; D ambiguous. CDR3 sequence (DNA): TGTGCCAGCAGCACACAGTTAGGGAATGAGCAGTTCTTC. Translated: CASSTQLGNEQFF.